The 5 T cell receptor beta chains reported below all come from one sample, sequenced in a study of T-cell reconstitution after alpha-beta-depleted transplantation in children. The library targeted TCRbeta and was prepared with unique molecular identifiers. TCRdb reprocessed the PCR reads via MiXCR and lists one record per CDR3 protein. In the table there are 150,000 to 200,000 distinct CDR3 sequences, around 6.8% of which are singletons. Source: PBMCs from the stem cell graft donor, taken from the stem cell graft. These receptor sequences come from a human donor who donated a stem cell graft to a child with Wiskott-Aldrich syndrome.

This clonotype came up many times. V gene TRBV5-1 combines with J gene TRBJ2-1; D remains ambiguous. Trimming took 0 bases from V and 7 from J, leaving 11 bases between them. This CDR3 is built from 14 residues. The germline V gene has CDR1 SGHRS and CDR2 YFSETQ. The CDR3 nucleotides are TGCGCCAGCAGCTTGGTGCCGGGTCAGAATGAGCAGTTCTTC. Amino acid sequence: CASSLVPGQNEQFF.

There are a few counts of this clonotype. This rearrangement joins TRBV7-8 to TRBJ1-2, with D possibly being TRBD1 (5 bases). Between the trimmed V and J ends, which lost 5 bases and 4 bases, there was a span of 11 bases. The CDR3 has 13 residues. The V gene's germline CDR1 is SGHVS and CDR2 FQNEAQ. CDR3 residues: CASSQDTFYGYTF. Here the CDR3 DNA reads TGTGCCAGCAGCCAGGACACCTTCTATGGCTACACCTTC.

This clonotype has ten or more counts. V and J are TRBV5-1 and TRBJ2-3; 7 nucleotides line up with TRBD1. The CDR3 is made up of 16 amino acids. Losses at the gene ends were 6 bases for V and 0 bases for J; bases not matched to a gene: 10. CDR1 is SGHRS, CDR2 YFSETQ, per germline. The DNA for the CDR3 is TGCGCCAGCACCCCGGCCTTGGACAGGAGCACAGATACGCAGTATTTT. It translates to CASTPALDRSTDTQYF.

This clonotype occurred many times. This chain connects TRBV25-1 to TRBJ1-1; weak D call: TRBD1 (5 bases). V shed 1 base and J shed 2 bases, with 8 bases lying between them. This CDR3 is 14 amino acids long. Looked up from germline, CDR1 is MGHDK and CDR2 is SYGVNS. The CDR3 loop is CASSEFDSNTEAFF. CDR3 nucleotides: TGTGCCAGCAGTGAATTTGACAGCAACACTGAAGCTTTCTTT.

In the case of this clonotype: A read error may explain this, as a much larger clone is one base away. The genes are TRBV20-1 and TRBJ2-2; D possibly corresponds to TRBD2 (5 bases). Germline CDR1 and CDR2: DFQATT and SNEGSKA (reference sequence). There are 16 residues in the CDR3. V was trimmed by 0 bases and J by 6 bases, leaving 17 bases between them. CDR3 nucleotide sequence: TGCAGTGCTAGAGACCTCGGGATAGGGTTTGCCGGGGAGCTGTTTTTT. Translation: CSARDLGIGFAGELFF.